This record looks at one T cell receptor beta chain sequence and its context. The antigen remains unidentified. The CDR3 length is 14 residues. Germline V lookup: CDR1 DFQATT, CDR2 SNEGSKA (reference sequence). For each CDR3 protein, TCRdb gives one entry from its re-call of the 5' RACE reads, without DNA. The sample features about half a million distinct CDR3 sequences, with approximately 1.4% in its top ten. This entry belongs to a study of T cells expressing NK-cell markers. About the research overall: TCR beta repertoires came from sorted CD3+CD56+NKG2C+, CD3+CD56+NKG2C- and CD3+CD56-NKG2C+ T cells. The sequencing cohort of eight donors included seven HCMV-seropositive individuals and one seronegative individual.

Study-wide results and limits: The dominant NKG2C+ clonotypes represented roughly 1.0-7.5% of CD8+ T cells in six donors. Topping the CD3+CD56-NKG2C+ fraction as well were these clonotypes, in four donors.

Sequenced input: blood T cells: a sorted CD56 or NKG2C T cell subset, CD4+ or CD8+ T cells, or bulk PBMC T cells (not recorded which). V is TRBV20-1 and J is TRBJ2-4; TCRdb proposes TRBD2, but this gene call is untestable without DNA. The TCR was taken from a woman in her 50s in good health. CDR3 loop: CSATLAGGPNIQYF.